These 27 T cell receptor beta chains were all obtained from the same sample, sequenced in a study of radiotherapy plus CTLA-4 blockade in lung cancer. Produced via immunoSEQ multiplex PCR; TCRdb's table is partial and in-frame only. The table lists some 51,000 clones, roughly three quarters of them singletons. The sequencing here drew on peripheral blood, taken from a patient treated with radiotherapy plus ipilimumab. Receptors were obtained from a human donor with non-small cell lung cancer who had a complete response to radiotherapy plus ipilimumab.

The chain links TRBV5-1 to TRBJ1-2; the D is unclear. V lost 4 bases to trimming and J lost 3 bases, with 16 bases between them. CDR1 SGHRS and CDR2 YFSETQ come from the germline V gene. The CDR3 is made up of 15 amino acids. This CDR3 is CASSLEGTEDYGYTF. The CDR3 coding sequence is TGCGCCAGCAGCCTTGAGGGAACAGAGGACTATGGCTACACCTTC.

CDR3 nucleotide sequence: TGTGCCAGCAGTGAGGGACTGTTCTCTGGAAACACCATATATTTT. This translates into CASSEGLFSGNTIYF. V and J are TRBV6-1 and TRBJ1-3; D is perhaps TRBD1 (5 bases). This CDR3 region has 15 residues. CDR1 and CDR2 from the germline V gene are MNHNS and SASEGT. Trimming cost V 3 bases and J 0 bases, with 9 bases left between them.

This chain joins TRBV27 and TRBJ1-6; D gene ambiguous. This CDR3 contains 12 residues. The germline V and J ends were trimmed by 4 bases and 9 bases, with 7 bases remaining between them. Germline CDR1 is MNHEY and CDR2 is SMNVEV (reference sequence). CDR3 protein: CASSYLRSPLHF. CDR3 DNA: TGTGCCAGCAGTTACCTACGTTCACCCCTCCACTTT.

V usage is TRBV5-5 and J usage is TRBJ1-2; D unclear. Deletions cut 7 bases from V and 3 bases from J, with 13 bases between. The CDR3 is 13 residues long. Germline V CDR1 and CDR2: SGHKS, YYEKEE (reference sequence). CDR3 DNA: TGTGCCAGCTTTCTTCCGGGATACTATGGCTACACCTTC. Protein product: CASFLPGYYGYTF.

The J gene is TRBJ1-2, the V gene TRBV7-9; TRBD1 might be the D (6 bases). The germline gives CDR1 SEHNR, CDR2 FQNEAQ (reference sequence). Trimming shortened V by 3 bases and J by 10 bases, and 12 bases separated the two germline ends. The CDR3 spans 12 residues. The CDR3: CASSFLGGAYTF. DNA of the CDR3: TGTGCCAGCAGCTTTCTAGGGGGGGCCTACACCTTC.

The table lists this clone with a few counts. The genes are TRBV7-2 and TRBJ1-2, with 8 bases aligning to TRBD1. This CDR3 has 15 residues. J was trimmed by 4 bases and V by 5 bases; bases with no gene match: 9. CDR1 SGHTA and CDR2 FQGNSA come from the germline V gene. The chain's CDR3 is CASSPPRTGPYGYTF. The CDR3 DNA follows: TGTGCCAGCAGCCCACCCCGGACAGGGCCCTATGGCTACACCTTC.

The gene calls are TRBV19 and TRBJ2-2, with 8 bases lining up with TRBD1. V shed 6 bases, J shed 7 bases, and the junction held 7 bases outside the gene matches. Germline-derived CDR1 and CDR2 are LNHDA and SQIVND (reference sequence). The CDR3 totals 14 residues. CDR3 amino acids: CASSPQGVGGELFF. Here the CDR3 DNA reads TGTGCCAGTAGCCCACAGGGGGTCGGCGGGGAGCTGTTTTTT.

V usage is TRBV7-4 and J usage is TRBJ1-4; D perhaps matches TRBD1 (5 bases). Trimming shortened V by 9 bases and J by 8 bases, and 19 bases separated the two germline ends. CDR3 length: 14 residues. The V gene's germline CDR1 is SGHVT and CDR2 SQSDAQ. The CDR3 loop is CARPGLRPAEKLFF. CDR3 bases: TGTGCCAGGCCGGGACTTCGCCCAGCCGAAAAACTGTTTTTT.

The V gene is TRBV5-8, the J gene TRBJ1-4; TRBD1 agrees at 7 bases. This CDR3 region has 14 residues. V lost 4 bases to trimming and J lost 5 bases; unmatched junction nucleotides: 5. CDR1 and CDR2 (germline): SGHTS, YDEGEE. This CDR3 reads CASSRGDRNEKLFF. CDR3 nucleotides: TGTGCCAGCAGCCGAGGGGACAGAAATGAAAAACTGTTTTTT.

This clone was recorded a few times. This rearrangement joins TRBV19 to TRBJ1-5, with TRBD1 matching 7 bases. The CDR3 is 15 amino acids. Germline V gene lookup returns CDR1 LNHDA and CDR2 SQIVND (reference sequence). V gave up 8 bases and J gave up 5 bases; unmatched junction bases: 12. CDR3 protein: CASSGDRSSYQPQHF. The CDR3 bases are TGTGCCAGTTCCGGGGACAGAAGCTCTTATCAGCCCCAGCATTTT.

CDR3 sequence (DNA): TGTGCCAGCAGTTACCCCCCTAGCGGGAGGAGAGAGACCCAGTACTTC. Its translation is CASSYPPSGRRETQYF. This chain links TRBV6-6 with TRBJ2-5; TRBD2 agrees at 11 bases. CDR1 is MNHNY, CDR2 SVGAGI, per germline (reference sequence). The junction had 6 bases not matched to a gene; V was cut back by 2 bases and J by 4 bases. The CDR3 totals 16 residues.

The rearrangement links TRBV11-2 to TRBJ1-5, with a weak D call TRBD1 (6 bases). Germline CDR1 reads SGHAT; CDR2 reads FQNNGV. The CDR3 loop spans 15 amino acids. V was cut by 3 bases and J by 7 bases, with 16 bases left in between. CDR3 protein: CASSFGTGTGQPQHF. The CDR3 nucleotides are TGTGCCAGCAGCTTTGGTACAGGGACGGGCCAGCCCCAGCATTTT.

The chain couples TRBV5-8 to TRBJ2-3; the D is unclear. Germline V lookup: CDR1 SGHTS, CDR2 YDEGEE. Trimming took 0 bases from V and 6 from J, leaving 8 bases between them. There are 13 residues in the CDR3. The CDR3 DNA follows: TGTGCCAGCAGCTTGGACAGTGAGGATACGCAGTATTTT. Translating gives CASSLDSEDTQYF.

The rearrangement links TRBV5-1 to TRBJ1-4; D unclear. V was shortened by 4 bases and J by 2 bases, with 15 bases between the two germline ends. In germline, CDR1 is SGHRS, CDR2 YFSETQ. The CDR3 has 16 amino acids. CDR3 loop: CASSQSTKRTNEKLFF. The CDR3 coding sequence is TGCGCCAGCAGCCAGTCCACCAAGAGGACTAATGAAAAACTGTTTTTT.

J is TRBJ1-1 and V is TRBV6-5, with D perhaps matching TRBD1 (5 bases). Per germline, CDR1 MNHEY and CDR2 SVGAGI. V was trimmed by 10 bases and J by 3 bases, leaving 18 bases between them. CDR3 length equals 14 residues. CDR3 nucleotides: TGTGCCACCGACTCCGGGGGGAAGGACACTGAAGCTTTCTTT. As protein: CATDSGGKDTEAFF.

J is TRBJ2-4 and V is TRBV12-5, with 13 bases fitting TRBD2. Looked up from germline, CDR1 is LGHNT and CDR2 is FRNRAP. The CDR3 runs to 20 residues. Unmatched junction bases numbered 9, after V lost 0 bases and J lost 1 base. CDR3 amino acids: CASGLVQWTSGRYAKNIQYF. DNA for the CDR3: TGTGCTAGTGGTTTGGTACAATGGACTAGCGGGAGATATGCCAAAAACATTCAGTACTTC.

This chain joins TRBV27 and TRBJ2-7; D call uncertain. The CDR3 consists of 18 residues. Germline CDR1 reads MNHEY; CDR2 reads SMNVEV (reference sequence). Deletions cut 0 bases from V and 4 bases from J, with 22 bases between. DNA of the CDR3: TGTGCCAGCAGTTTATCCTCGACACGCAGGAACCACCCATACGAGCAGTACGTC. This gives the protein CASSLSSTRRNHPYEQYV.

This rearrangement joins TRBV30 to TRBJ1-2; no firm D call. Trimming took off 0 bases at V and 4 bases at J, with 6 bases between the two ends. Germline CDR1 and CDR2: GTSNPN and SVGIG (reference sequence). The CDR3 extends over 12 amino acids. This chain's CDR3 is CAWSVGLYGYTF. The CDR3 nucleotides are TGTGCCTGGAGTGTCGGACTCTATGGCTACACCTTC.

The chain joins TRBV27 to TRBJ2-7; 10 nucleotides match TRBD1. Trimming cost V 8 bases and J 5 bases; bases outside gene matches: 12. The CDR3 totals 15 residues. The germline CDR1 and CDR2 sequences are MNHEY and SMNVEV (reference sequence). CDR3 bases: TGTGCCAGCTTCAAGGGGGGACAGGGGTCCCACGAGCAGTACTTC. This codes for CASFKGGQGSHEQYF.

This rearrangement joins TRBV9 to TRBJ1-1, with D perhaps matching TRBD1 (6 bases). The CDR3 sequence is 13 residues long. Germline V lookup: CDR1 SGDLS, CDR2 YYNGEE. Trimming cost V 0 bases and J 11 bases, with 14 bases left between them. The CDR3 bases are TGTGCCAGCAGCGTAGATGACAGGATGGGTGCTTTCTTT. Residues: CASSVDDRMGAFF.

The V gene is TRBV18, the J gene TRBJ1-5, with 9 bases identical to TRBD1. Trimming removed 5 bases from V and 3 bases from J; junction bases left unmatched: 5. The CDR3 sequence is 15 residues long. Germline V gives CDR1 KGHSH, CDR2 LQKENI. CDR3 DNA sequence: TGTGCCAGCTCAGCGGACAGGGGCAACAATCAGCCCCAGCATTTT. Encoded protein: CASSADRGNNQPQHF.

The CDR3 nucleotides read TGCGCCAGCAGTCAATCAGAAGGACTAAGCAATCAGCCCCAGCATTTT. Translation gives CASSQSEGLSNQPQHF. The chain couples TRBV23-1 to TRBJ1-5; no firm D call. TRBV23-1 qualifies as an ORF whose function is uncertain. CDR3 length: 16 residues. Trimming took off 0 bases at V and 1 base at J, with 10 bases between the two ends.

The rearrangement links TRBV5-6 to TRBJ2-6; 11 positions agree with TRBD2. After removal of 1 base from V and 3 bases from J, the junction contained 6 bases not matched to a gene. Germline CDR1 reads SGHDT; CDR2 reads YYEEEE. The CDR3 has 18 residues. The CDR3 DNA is TGTGCCAGCAGCTTGCTTAGCGGGAGGGCTCGTGGGGCCAACGTCCTGACTTTC. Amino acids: CASSLLSGRARGANVLTF.

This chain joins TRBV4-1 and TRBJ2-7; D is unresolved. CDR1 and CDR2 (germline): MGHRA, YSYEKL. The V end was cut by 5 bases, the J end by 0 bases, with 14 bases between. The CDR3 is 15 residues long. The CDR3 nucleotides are TGCGCCAGCAGCTTCCTCCGGTTTGGCTCCTACGAGCAGTACTTC. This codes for CASSFLRFGSYEQYF.

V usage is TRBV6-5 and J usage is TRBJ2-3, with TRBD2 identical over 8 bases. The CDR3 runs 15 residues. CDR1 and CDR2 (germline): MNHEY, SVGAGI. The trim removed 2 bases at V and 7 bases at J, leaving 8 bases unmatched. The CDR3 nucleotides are TGTGCCAGCAGTTACATGGGACTAGGAAGATATACGCAGTATTTT. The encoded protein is CASSYMGLGRYTQYF.

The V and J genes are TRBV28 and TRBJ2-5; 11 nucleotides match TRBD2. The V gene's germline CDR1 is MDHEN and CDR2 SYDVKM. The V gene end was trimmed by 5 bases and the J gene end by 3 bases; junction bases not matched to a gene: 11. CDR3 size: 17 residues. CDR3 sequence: CASSLGLAGPTKETQYF. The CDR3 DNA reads TGTGCCAGCAGTCTCGGACTAGCGGGCCCCACCAAAGAGACCCAGTACTTC.

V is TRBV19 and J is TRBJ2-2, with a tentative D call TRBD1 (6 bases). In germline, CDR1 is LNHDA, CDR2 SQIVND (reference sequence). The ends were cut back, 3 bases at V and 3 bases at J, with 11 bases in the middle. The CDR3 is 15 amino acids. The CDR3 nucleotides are TGTGCCAGTAGTATCGGGACACTATACACCGGGGAGCTGTTTTTT. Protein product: CASSIGTLYTGELFF.